The 26 T cell receptor beta chains reported below all come from one sample, sequenced in a study of blood T cell repertoires in COVID-19. Using immunoSEQ multiplex PCR, the repertoire was profiled, and TCRdb retains in-frame clones only, with some absent. The sample includes roughly 240,000 clones, around 85% of them seen just once. Sequenced input: peripheral blood. The source is a man aged 50 or older with COVID-19, enrolled during active disease.

The CDR3 region is CASSPTGLGETQYF. The CDR3 DNA follows: TGTGCCAGCAGCCCGACAGGTCTTGGGGAGACCCAGTACTTC. V usage is TRBV6-6 and J usage is TRBJ2-5; maybe TRBD1 (6 bases). Trimming took off 6 bases at V and 5 bases at J, with 16 bases between the two ends. In germline, CDR1 is MNHNY, CDR2 SVGAGI (reference sequence). This CDR3 is built from 14 residues.

This chain connects TRBV11-2 to TRBJ1-3, with D unresolved. The ends were cut back, 5 bases at V and 1 base at J, with 9 bases in the middle. The germline gives CDR1 SGHAT, CDR2 FQNNGV. The CDR3 extends over 14 amino acids. CDR3 sequence: CASSRGLSGNTIYF. In DNA, the CDR3 is TGTGCCAGCAGCCGAGGGTTGTCTGGAAACACCATATATTTT.

The CDR3: CASSFTGNQPQHF. CDR3 sequence (DNA): TGTGCCAGCAGTTTTACGGGGAATCAGCCCCAGCATTTT. The chain employs TRBV28 and TRBJ1-5; D remains ambiguous. Germline values: CDR1 MDHEN, CDR2 SYDVKM. Trimming removed 3 bases from V and 4 bases from J, with 7 bases in between. The CDR3 extends over 13 amino acids.

The chain is built from TRBV7-6 and TRBJ2-5; 7 bases fit TRBD1. V gave up 0 bases and J gave up 4 bases; unmatched junction bases: 5. Germline V gene lookup returns CDR1 SGHVS and CDR2 FNYEAQ. The length of the CDR3 is 15 residues. The CDR3 is CASSLAPGGGETQYF. CDR3 in DNA: TGTGCCAGCAGCTTAGCGCCAGGGGGTGGAGAGACCCAGTACTTC.

The rearrangement joins TRBV6-5 to TRBJ2-5; TRBD2 might be the D (7 bases). The CDR3 is made up of 13 amino acids. From germline, CDR1 is MNHEY and CDR2 SVGAGI. The V and J ends lost 7 bases and 4 bases respectively, with 13 bases between them. The CDR3 DNA reads as TGTGCCAGCACCCGGGGGGCCCGAGAGACCCAGTACTTC. Its protein is CASTRGARETQYF.

The chain employs TRBV19 and TRBJ2-3; TRBD1 is a possible D gene (6 bases). The V and J ends lost 3 bases and 5 bases respectively, with 18 bases between them. Germline loops: CDR1 LNHDA, CDR2 SQIVND (reference sequence). The CDR3 runs to 16 residues. CDR3 sequence reads: CASSIGLTGTGDTQYF. In DNA, the CDR3 is TGTGCCAGTAGTATTGGCCTAACAGGGACGGGAGATACGCAGTATTTT.

This clone has a single count. V is TRBV5-6 and J is TRBJ1-3; 7 bases align to TRBD1. Unmatched junction bases numbered 9, after V lost 3 bases and J lost 0 bases. This CDR3 is 17 amino acids long. Germline V gene data show CDR1 as SGHDT and CDR2 as YYEEEE. CDR3 nucleotide sequence: TGTGCCAGCAGCTCCATCCAGGGGGTTTACTCTGGAAACACCATATATTTT. Its translation: CASSSIQGVYSGNTIYF.

This clone has a single count. The chain combines TRBV27 with TRBJ2-7; D might be TRBD2 (6 bases). The V end was cut by 3 bases, the J end by 3 bases, with 9 bases between. Germline V gene data show CDR1 as MNHEY and CDR2 as SMNVEV (reference sequence). This CDR3 spans 13 amino acids. The CDR3 DNA reads as TGTGCCAGCAGTTTTCGGGGGATCTACGAGCAGTACTTC. The encoded protein is CASSFRGIYEQYF.

This clone was counted a single time. CDR3 nucleotide sequence: TGTGCCAGCAGATTGGACAGGGTGCCGCAAGAGACCCAGTACTTC. It encodes CASRLDRVPQETQYF. This chain connects TRBV28 to TRBJ2-5; TRBD1 matches at 8 bases. CDR1 is MDHEN and CDR2 is SYDVKM in the germline V gene. This CDR3 has 15 amino acids. Trimming at V came to 6 bases and at J to 2 bases, leaving 8 bases not matched to a gene.

This clone was recorded once. The chain has TRBV9 and TRBJ1-6; 10 bases agree with TRBD1. Germline lookup yields CDR1 SGDLS and CDR2 YYNGEE. This CDR3 is built from 15 residues. V lost 5 bases, J lost 6 bases, and 5 bases stayed unmatched. CDR3 coding DNA: TGTGCCAGCAGACGGGGGACAGGGGTTAATTCACCCCTCCACTTT. It encodes CASRRGTGVNSPLHF. The entire variable domain, with the rest obtained from reference TRBV9 and TRBJ1-6, is as follows: DSGVTQTPKHLITATGQRVTLRCSPRSGDLSVYWYQQSLDQGLQFLIQYYNGEERAKGNILERFSAQQFPDLHSELNLSSLELGDSALYFCASRRGTGVNSPLHFGNGTRLTVT.

The rearrangement joins TRBV14 to TRBJ1-3; tentative D call: TRBD1 (5 bases). The V gene's germline CDR1 is SGHDN and CDR2 FVKESK. CDR3 length equals 16 residues. V gave up 0 bases and J gave up 2 bases, with 11 bases separating them. The CDR3 DNA follows: TGTGCCAGCAGCCAAGATTGGGGAGGGGCTGGAAACACCATATATTTT. It specifies CASSQDWGGAGNTIYF.

The V gene is TRBV19, the J gene TRBJ2-5; TRBD2 matches at 10 bases. Germline V CDR1 and CDR2: LNHDA, SQIVND (reference sequence). CDR3 size: 17 residues. Trimming removed 4 bases from V and 5 bases from J; junction bases left unmatched: 13. The CDR3 sequence is CASSSNVLAGVRETQYF. CDR3 sequence (DNA): TGTGCCAGTAGTAGCAACGTTCTAGCGGGGGTTCGGGAGACCCAGTACTTC.

The chain joins TRBV20-1 to TRBJ2-1; D call uncertain. Germline V lookup: CDR1 DFQATT, CDR2 SNEGSKA (reference sequence). The CDR3 is 11 amino acids. The CDR3 sequence is CRVTRQNEQFF. Written as DNA, the CDR3 is TGCAGAGTGACCCGACAAAATGAGCAGTTCTTC.

The genes are TRBV7-9 and TRBJ1-2; D is possibly TRBD1 (6 bases). CDR1 SEHNR and CDR2 FQNEAQ come from the germline V gene (reference sequence). The CDR3 sequence is 14 residues long. Trimming removed 5 bases at V and 3 bases at J, with 13 bases between. CDR3 nucleotides: TGTGCCAGCAGCCAGGGACAAGCGTACTATGGCTACACCTTC. It is translated as CASSQGQAYYGYTF.

This chain connects TRBV5-1 to TRBJ2-3; maybe TRBD1 (6 bases). The V gene lost 0 bases and the J gene lost 0 bases, with 14 bases spanning the gap. The CDR3 spans 17 residues. Germline loops: CDR1 SGHRS, CDR2 YFSETQ. CDR3 DNA sequence: TGCGCCAGCAGCTTGGGGTCCCTAGGGGGAAGCACAGATACGCAGTATTTT. It codes for CASSLGSLGGSTDTQYF.

This sequence joins TRBV7-9 and TRBJ1-1, with TRBD1 matching 8 bases. The V gene end was trimmed by 0 bases and the J gene end by 11 bases; junction bases not matched to a gene: 8. This CDR3 region has 14 residues. CDR1 and CDR2 (germline): SEHNR, FQNEAQ (reference sequence). CDR3 in DNA: TGTGCCAGCAGCTTAGCGGGGCAGGGGGCGCTTGCTTTCTTT. It encodes CASSLAGQGALAFF.

This clone was detected only a few times. This chain uses TRBV18 with TRBJ2-7, with a weak D call TRBD2 (5 bases). CDR1 KGHSH and CDR2 LQKENI come from the germline V gene. V lost 3 bases and J 6 bases, leaving 9 bases between the germline ends. The CDR3 spans 12 residues. DNA of the CDR3: TGTGCCAGCTCACCGAGAGGGAGCGAGCAGTACTTC. Translated: CASSPRGSEQYF.

This clone was counted a single time. The chain has TRBV30 and TRBJ1-2; 8 bases agree with TRBD1. Germline-derived CDR1 and CDR2 are GTSNPN and SVGIG (reference sequence). This CDR3 is 15 amino acids long. J was trimmed by 6 bases and V by 5 bases; bases with no gene match: 14. The CDR3 reads CAWLLPRTGSDGYTF. CDR3 bases: TGTGCCTGGTTACTTCCCCGGACAGGGTCTGATGGCTACACCTTC. Variable domain in full (rest from reference TRBV30 and TRBJ1-2): SQTIHQWPATLVQPVGSPLSLECTVEGTSNPNLYWYRQAAGRGLQLLFYSVGIGQISSEVPQNLSASRPQDRQFILSSKKLLLSDSGFYLCAWLLPRTGSDGYTFGSGTRLTVV.

The V and J genes are TRBV5-5 and TRBJ2-7; 8 nucleotides match TRBD1. V trimming: 4 bases; J trimming: 4 bases; junction bases outside the gene matches: 4. Germline V gives CDR1 SGHKS, CDR2 YYEKEE (reference sequence). The CDR3 spans 13 residues. CDR3 in DNA: TGTGCCAGCAGCAGGGGACAGGATTACGAGCAGTACTTC. This codes for CASSRGQDYEQYF.

This clone was recorded only once. The genes are TRBV7-2 and TRBJ1-2; the D gene is possibly TRBD1 (5 bases). In germline, CDR1 is SGHTA, CDR2 FQGNSA. With 5 bases removed from V and 11 bases from J, the gap between germline ends came to 18 bases. This CDR3 contains 13 residues. CDR3 coding DNA: TGTGCCAGCAGCCTCCGCGACAGCCACGGTTACACCTTC. Its translation is CASSLRDSHGYTF. Full variable domain (remainder filled in from reference TRBV7-2 and TRBJ1-2): GAGVSQSPSNKVTEKGKDVELRCDPISGHTALYWYRQSLGQGLEFLIYFQGNSAPDKSGLPSDRFSAERTGGSVSTLTIQRTQQEDSAVYLCASSLRDSHGYTFGSGTRLTVV.

The V call is TRBV18, the J call TRBJ1-1; D perhaps matches TRBD1 (5 bases). V was clipped by 0 bases and J by 0 bases, with 14 bases between them. This CDR3 is built from 17 residues. CDR1 KGHSH and CDR2 LQKENI come from the germline V gene. CDR3 nucleotide sequence: TGTGCCAGCTCACCACCTTTAACCGGGACTTTGAACACTGAAGCTTTCTTT. Its protein product is CASSPPLTGTLNTEAFF.

This clone was seen once. The V gene is TRBV19, the J gene TRBJ2-1; 13 bases align to TRBD2. This CDR3 has 16 residues. CDR1 is LNHDA and CDR2 is SQIVND in the germline V gene (reference sequence). The ends lost 5 bases at V and 12 bases at J; junction bases unmatched: 13. The CDR3 sequence: CASSLGLAGDSLGQFF. The CDR3 nucleotides are TGTGCCAGTAGTCTTGGACTAGCGGGGGATTCCCTGGGGCAGTTCTTC. Full variable domain (missing parts from reference TRBV19 and TRBJ2-1): DGGITQSPKYLFRKEGQNVTLSCEQNLNHDAMYWYRQDPGQGLRLIYYSQIVNDFQKGDIAEGYSVSREKKESFPLTVTSAQKNPTAFYLCASSLGLAGDSLGQFFGPGTRLTVL.

This chain links TRBV27 with TRBJ1-5; 7 positions match TRBD1. From germline, CDR1 is MNHEY and CDR2 SMNVEV (reference sequence). J was trimmed by 1 base and V by 6 bases; bases with no gene match: 3. The CDR3 consists of 14 residues. CDR3 coding DNA: TGTGCCAGCAGGGGACAGACGAGCAATCAGCCCCAGCATTTT. Translated, it gives CASRGQTSNQPQHF.

J is TRBJ1-2 and V is TRBV7-9; 7 bases match TRBD1. Germline assignment: CDR1 SEHNR and CDR2 FQNEAQ (reference sequence). With 5 bases clipped from V and 4 bases from J, the junction kept 4 bases outside the gene matches. The CDR3 length is 13 residues. For the CDR3, the DNA is TGTGCCAGCAGCGGGGGACAGTCCTATGGCTACACCTTC. Translating gives CASSGGQSYGYTF.

J is TRBJ2-2 and V is TRBV3-1 (or the pseudogene TRBV3-2); tentatively, D is TRBD1 (5 bases). Trimming pared 2 bases from V and 4 bases from J, leaving 8 bases between. The CDR3 consists of 14 residues. CDR1 and CDR2 (germline): LGHDT, YNNKEL (reference sequence). CDR3: CASSQKQATGELFF. As DNA, the CDR3 is TGTGCCAGCAGCCAAAAACAGGCCACCGGGGAGCTGTTTTTT.

The V call is TRBV12-3 or TRBV12-4, the J call TRBJ1-4; no clear D. V was clipped by 6 bases and J by 8 bases, with 13 bases between them. The CDR3 loop spans 13 amino acids. In DNA form, the CDR3 reads TGTGCCAGCAGCTTTTTAATCGGGGAAAAACTGTTTTTT. It codes for CASSFLIGEKLFF.